The T cell receptor (beta chain) described here comes from a study of identifying expanded T cells in peripheral blood. The CDR3 runs to 15 residues. In germline, CDR1 is SGHDN, CDR2 FVKESK. Deletions cut 6 bases from V and 2 bases from J, with 16 bases between. This clone has a single count. Assay: immunoSEQ multiplex PCR; the TCRdb copy retains only in-frame clones and omits some. The data hold around 130,000 clones, with 75% to 90% observed a single time. The V and J genes are TRBV14 and TRBJ1-2; D might be TRBD1 (6 bases). What was sequenced was blood. The TCR originated in a person aged 18 to 70 in good health. CDR3 nucleotide sequence: TGTGCCAGCAGACCTCAGGAAACAGGGAACTATGGCTACACCTTC. This translates into CASRPQETGNYGYTF.